This TCR beta chain is from a study of cytomegalovirus exposure and HLA in healthy donors. Study-wide results and limits: Data from an earlier analysis indicated that most TCR beta V segments were productive either about 87% or about 30% of the time. Whilst most TCR sequences proved rare, a subset of public TCRs occurred across many donors. HLA alleles were associated with fewer than 20,000 TCR beta sequences in a later analysis at 0.05 false discovery rate. Fewer than 200 TCR beta chains were listed as cytomegalovirus-associated.

60 Vbeta and 13 Jbeta primers were used in PCR. Assay used: immunoSEQ multiplex PCR; TCRdb lists only in-frame clones, some missing. The profile shows a few hundred thousand clones, 75% to 85% of them singletons. This CDR3 spans 16 amino acids. Trimming pared 2 bases from V and 3 bases from J, leaving 16 bases between. Per germline, CDR1 SGDLS and CDR2 YYNGEE. This clone appeared a single time. The antigen remains unidentified. The sample consisted of PBMCs. V and J are TRBV9 and TRBJ2-3, with D possibly matching TRBD2 (5 bases). This sequence was found in a girl aged 5 to 17 in good health and CMV-seronegative. The chain's CDR3 is CASSVASRSQTDTQYF. CDR3 DNA sequence: TGTGCCAGCAGCGTCGCTAGCCGATCCCAGACAGATACGCAGTATTTT.